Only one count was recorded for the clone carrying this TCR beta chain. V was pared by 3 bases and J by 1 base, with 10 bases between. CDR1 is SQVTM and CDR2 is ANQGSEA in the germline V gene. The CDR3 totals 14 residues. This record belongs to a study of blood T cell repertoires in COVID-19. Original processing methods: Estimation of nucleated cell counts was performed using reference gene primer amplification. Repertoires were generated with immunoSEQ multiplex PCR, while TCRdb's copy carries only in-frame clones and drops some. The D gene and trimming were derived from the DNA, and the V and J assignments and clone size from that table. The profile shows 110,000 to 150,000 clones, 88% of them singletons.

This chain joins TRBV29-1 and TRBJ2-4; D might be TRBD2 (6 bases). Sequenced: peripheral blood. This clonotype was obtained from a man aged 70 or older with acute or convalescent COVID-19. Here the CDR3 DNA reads TGCAGCGTTGAGGGAGGTGCGGCCAAAAACATTCAGTACTTC. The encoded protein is CSVEGGAAKNIQYF.